Shown below are 22 T cell receptor beta chains from a single sample sequenced in a study of OX40 agonist ivuxolimab in advanced cancers. The library was produced with the immunoSEQ multiplex PCR assay. TCRdb retrieved this table from immuneACCESS and kept in-frame rearrangements only. Not all clones are present; in checked studies, unresolved V genes account for under half, and no reason is known for the remainder. A total of about 88,000 clones appear in this sample, about 87% of them only once. The ten most abundant clones make up around 1.6% of the sample. The specimen comprised CD4+ or CD8+ T cells sorted from blood, sampled in a trial of the OX40 agonist ivuxolimab. These receptors were collected from an adult with an advanced solid tumor such as melanoma, head and neck, liver or kidney cancer.

The chain is built from TRBV7-9 and TRBJ2-5; 11 bases are a match to TRBD2. V dropped 5 bases and J dropped 3; count of bases not matched to a gene: 5. Germline CDR1 and CDR2: SEHNR and FQNEAQ (reference sequence). CDR3 length equals 15 residues. Written as DNA, the CDR3 is TGTGCCAGCAGCCCCCTGGGACTAGCGGAAGAGACCCAGTACTTC. Translation: CASSPLGLAEETQYF.

Here the CDR3 DNA reads TGTGCCAGTAGTACTGAGGGAGGGTATGGCTACACCTTC. Translating it yields CASSTEGGYGYTF. The chain combines TRBV19 with TRBJ1-2; D uncertain. The CDR3 length is 13 residues. Trimming left V 4 bases short and J 5 bases short, with 11 bases between. Germline V gene lookup returns CDR1 LNHDA and CDR2 SQIVND (reference sequence).

The V gene is TRBV6-5, the J gene TRBJ1-1; D remains ambiguous. This CDR3 has 15 amino acids. Germline V lookup: CDR1 MNHEY, CDR2 SVGAGI. V was cut by 2 bases and J by 2 bases, with 12 bases left in between. CDR3 amino acids: CASSYGVDPNTEAFF. CDR3 DNA: TGTGCCAGCAGTTACGGTGTGGACCCTAACACTGAAGCTTTCTTT.

As regards this clone: Other DNA sequences in this sample translate to the same CDR3. The CDR3, as DNA: TGTGCCAGCAGCCAAGCCGGGATGAACACTGAAGCTTTCTTT. Translated, it gives CASSQAGMNTEAFF. The chain combines TRBV14 with TRBJ1-1; D ambiguous. The CDR3 contains 14 residues. V lost 1 base to trimming and J lost 0 bases, with 6 bases between them. CDR1 SGHDN and CDR2 FVKESK come from the germline V gene. Variable domain in full (rest from reference TRBV14 and TRBJ1-1): EAGVTQFPSHSVIEKGQTVTLRCDPISGHDNLYWYRRVMGKEIKFLLHFVKESKQDESGMPNNRFLAERTGGTYSTLKVQPAELEDSGVYFCASSQAGMNTEAFFGQGTRLTVV.

The gene calls are TRBV2 and TRBJ1-4; possible D gene TRBD1, 5 bases. V was pared by 4 bases and J by 0 bases, with 9 bases between. This CDR3 has 15 residues. CDR1 is SNHLY, CDR2 FYNNEI, per germline. This CDR3 reads CASSATGPTNEKLFF. The CDR3 DNA follows: TGTGCCAGCAGTGCAACGGGGCCAACTAATGAAAAACTGTTTTTT.

The CDR3: CASSEETGGPYEQYF. The CDR3 DNA reads as TGTGCCAGCAGTGAAGAGACAGGGGGTCCTTACGAGCAGTACTTC. This chain connects TRBV2 to TRBJ2-7; TRBD1 matches at 9 bases. This CDR3 contains 15 residues. CDR1 and CDR2 (germline): SNHLY, FYNNEI. J was trimmed by 4 bases and V by 1 base; bases with no gene match: 5. Combining the CDR3 with reference TRBV2 and TRBJ2-7 gives the whole variable domain EPEVTQTPSHQVTQMGQEVILRCVPISNHLYFYWYRQILGQKVEFLVSFYNNEISEKSEIFDDQFSVERPDGSNFTLKIRSTKLEDSAMYFCASSEETGGPYEQYFGPGTRLTVT.

The chain joins TRBV19 to TRBJ2-3, with 9 bases fitting TRBD2. The germline gives CDR1 LNHDA, CDR2 SQIVND (reference sequence). The CDR3 totals 15 residues. The V and J ends lost 3 bases and 3 bases, in that order; junction bases with no gene match: 4. CDR3 sequence (DNA): TGTGCCAGTAGTATTGCGGGGGGGCCGACAGATACGCAGTATTTT. Protein sequence: CASSIAGGPTDTQYF.

J is TRBJ2-5 and V is TRBV7-2; 7 nucleotides align to TRBD2. V trimming: 5 bases; J trimming: 3 bases; junction bases outside the gene matches: 12. CDR3 length: 16 residues. Germline V gene data show CDR1 as SGHTA and CDR2 as FQGNSA. The CDR3 nucleotides read TGTGCCAGCAGCGCGCGTGGGACTAAAACTAAAGAGACCCAGTACTTC. Its translation is CASSARGTKTKETQYF.

The chain joins TRBV18 to TRBJ1-6; TRBD1 agrees at 8 bases. Germline CDR1 is KGHSH and CDR2 is LQKENI. This CDR3 is built from 17 residues. J was trimmed by 7 bases and V by 5 bases; bases with no gene match: 13. The CDR3 protein is CASSSLAPSGGNSPLHF. The CDR3 DNA sequence: TGTGCCAGCTCATCCCTCGCCCCCTCAGGGGGCAATTCACCCCTCCACTTT.

This clone was found a few times. V and J are TRBV15 and TRBJ2-7; 7 bases line up with TRBD1. The V gene's germline CDR1 is LNHNV and CDR2 YYDKDF (reference sequence). The CDR3 is made up of 15 amino acids. Losses at the gene ends were 2 bases for V and 3 bases for J; bases not matched to a gene: 7. The CDR3 DNA reads TGTGCCACCAGCAGAACCAGGGACAGCTTCTACGAGCAGTACTTC. Protein sequence: CATSRTRDSFYEQYF.

This chain links TRBV28 with TRBJ2-6, with TRBD1 matching 8 bases. The ends lost 6 bases at V and 2 bases at J; junction bases unmatched: 9. Germline CDR1 MDHEN, CDR2 SYDVKM. This CDR3 region has 17 residues. DNA of the CDR3: TGTGCCAGCAGGGGAACAGGGGGAGAGACTGGGGCCAACGTCCTGACTTTC. The encoded protein is CASRGTGGETGANVLTF. Variable domain in full (rest from reference TRBV28 and TRBJ2-6): DVKVTQSSRYLVKRTGEKVFLECVQDMDHENMFWYRQDPGLGLRLIYFSYDVKMKEKGDIPEGYSVSREKKERFSLILESASTNQTSMYLCASRGTGGETGANVLTFGAGSRLTVL.

This clone was picked up one time. V usage is TRBV7-9 and J usage is TRBJ2-2; 14 positions agree with TRBD2. This CDR3 has 18 residues. Germline V gives CDR1 SEHNR, CDR2 FQNEAQ (reference sequence). The V and J ends lost 3 bases and 2 bases, in that order; junction bases with no gene match: 5. The CDR3 bases are TGTGCCAGCAGCTTTGGACTAGCGGGGGGCCGAAACACCGGGGAGCTGTTTTTT. Its protein product is CASSFGLAGGRNTGELFF.

CDR3 DNA: TGTGCCAGCAGCTTAGGTGGGCTTACAGGGGTCACCACAGATACGCAGTATTTT. Translated, it gives CASSLGGLTGVTTDTQYF. V gene TRBV7-9 combines with J gene TRBJ2-3; TRBD1 agrees at 7 bases. Trimming took 1 base from V and 2 from J; bases not matched to a gene: 12. This CDR3 comprises 18 residues. Germline V gives CDR1 SEHNR, CDR2 FQNEAQ (reference sequence).

The chain has TRBV15 and TRBJ2-6; possibly TRBD2 for D (5 bases). CDR3 length equals 17 residues. V lost 0 bases and J lost 4, with 13 bases in between. Germline V gene sequence: CDR1 LNHNV, CDR2 YYDKDF (reference sequence). The CDR3 coding sequence is TGTGCCACCAGCAGAGACCGGACGGGATTCGGGGCCAACGTCCTGACTTTC. It yields the protein CATSRDRTGFGANVLTF.

The V and J genes are TRBV7-8 and TRBJ1-2, with 7 bases matching TRBD1. In germline, CDR1 is SGHVS, CDR2 FQNEAQ. V was clipped by 3 bases and J by 3 bases; unmatched bases: 1. The CDR3 spans 13 residues. The CDR3 region has the DNA TGTGCCAGCAGCTTCGACAGGGACTATGGCTACACCTTC. This codes for CASSFDRDYGYTF.

J is TRBJ2-3 and V is TRBV6-5, with D perhaps TRBD2 (6 bases). The V and J ends lost 2 bases and 6 bases respectively, with 18 bases between them. Germline CDR1 MNHEY, CDR2 SVGAGI. The CDR3 contains 16 residues. CDR3 region: CASSYGASERWDTQYF. Written as DNA, the CDR3 is TGTGCCAGCAGTTACGGGGCTAGCGAGAGGTGGGATACGCAGTATTTT.

The chain employs TRBV6-5 and TRBJ1-1; maybe TRBD1 (6 bases). Per germline, CDR1 MNHEY and CDR2 SVGAGI. The CDR3 consists of 14 residues. V gave up 5 bases and J gave up 1 base, with 11 bases separating them. The DNA of the CDR3 is TGTGCCAGCAGTACCGGACAGTGGAACACTGAAGCTTTCTTT. This encodes CASSTGQWNTEAFF.

The chain has TRBV7-9 and TRBJ1-2; the D gene is possibly TRBD1 (5 bases). Germline CDR1 SEHNR, CDR2 FQNEAQ (reference sequence). V lost 1 base and J 2 bases, leaving 5 bases between the germline ends. The CDR3 extends over 13 amino acids. CDR3 loop: CASSLGQNYGYTF. The CDR3 DNA reads as TGTGCCAGCAGCTTAGGACAGAACTATGGCTACACCTTC.

The chain combines TRBV7-9 with TRBJ1-1; D gene unclear. Trimming shortened V by 8 bases and J by 4 bases, and 5 bases separated the two germline ends. The length of the CDR3 is 10 residues. CDR1 is SEHNR, CDR2 FQNEAQ, per germline (reference sequence). The CDR3, as DNA: TGTGCCAGCGAAGGCACTGAAGCTTTCTTT. Protein: CASEGTEAFF.

The chain uses TRBV5-1 and TRBJ2-5; 8 nucleotides agree with TRBD2. The V gene's germline CDR1 is SGHRS and CDR2 YFSETQ. The CDR3 is 15 amino acids. J was trimmed by 5 bases and V by 0 bases; bases with no gene match: 6. CDR3 amino acids: CASSLDPGGRETQYF. As DNA, the CDR3 is TGCGCCAGCAGCTTGGACCCGGGAGGGAGGGAGACCCAGTACTTC.

The chain links TRBV4-3 to TRBJ1-1; D might be TRBD1 (6 bases). This CDR3 has 15 amino acids. Germline loops: CDR1 LGHNA, CDR2 YSLEER. The ends were cut back, 4 bases at V and 2 bases at J, with 14 bases in the middle. The CDR3 nucleotides are TGCGCCAGCAGCCTCCTAGGGACACTCAACACTGAAGCTTTCTTT. Translated: CASSLLGTLNTEAFF.

The chain carries TRBV25-1 and TRBJ1-2, with 7 bases fitting TRBD1. V trimming: 6 bases; J trimming: 2 bases; junction bases outside the gene matches: 3. The CDR3 runs 13 residues. Per the germline V gene, CDR1 is MGHDK and CDR2 is SYGVNS. DNA for the CDR3: TGTGCCAGCAGGGGACAGTCCAACTATGGCTACACCTTC. This encodes CASRGQSNYGYTF.